The present T cell receptor (beta chain) was sequenced within a study of shared clonotypes between healthy human individuals. From germline, CDR1 is MNHEY and CDR2 SMNVEV (reference sequence). There are 16 residues in the CDR3. After removal of 4 bases from V and 5 bases from J, the junction contained 6 bases not matched to a gene. TCRdb's table, derived via immunoSEQ multiplex PCR, lists solely in-frame clones and lacks some. The sample includes some 1,400,000 clones, around 97% of them seen just once. The TCR was taken from a man younger than 45 in good health. The sample was naive CD4+ T cells sorted from blood. This sample's subset: CD45RA+ positively selected. J is TRBJ2-1 and V is TRBV27; 12 nucleotides align to TRBD2. The CDR3 loop is CASSSSGRAYHNEQFF. CDR3 DNA sequence: TGTGCCAGCAGTTCTAGCGGGAGGGCCTATCACAATGAGCAGTTCTTC.